One and the same sample provided the 2 T cell receptor beta chains below, sequenced in a study of T-cell reconstitution after alpha-beta-depleted transplantation in children. Unique molecular identifiers tagged the TCRbeta library. TCRdb fed the PCR reads into MiXCR, producing one record per CDR3 protein. The sample yields fewer than 400,000 distinct CDR3 sequences, roughly 20% seen once. The sample in question was PBMCs from the stem cell graft donor, obtained from the stem cell graft. Receptor source: a human donor who donated a stem cell graft to a child with acute myeloid leukemia.

The rearrangement links TRBV2 to TRBJ2-1; D perhaps matches TRBD2 (6 bases). The V end was cut by 4 bases, the J end by 1 base, with 17 bases between. Germline V CDR1 and CDR2: SNHLY, FYNNEI. This CDR3 region has 17 residues. The CDR3 spells CASSVIGTGGSYNEQFF. CDR3 nucleotide sequence: TGTGCCAGCAGTGTAATAGGGACTGGCGGTTCCTACAATGAGCAGTTCTTC. Complete variable domain (other parts from reference TRBV2 and TRBJ2-1): EPEVTQTPSHQVTQMGQEVILRCVPISNHLYFYWYRQILGQKVEFLVSFYNNEISEKSEIFDDQFSVERPDGSNFTLKIRSTKLEDSAMYFCASSVIGTGGSYNEQFFGPGTRLTVL.

V gene TRBV13 combines with J gene TRBJ1-1; no clear D. Deletions cut 5 bases from V and 4 bases from J, with 14 bases between. The CDR3 contains 14 residues. CDR1 PRHDT and CDR2 FYEKMQ come from the germline V gene (reference sequence). The CDR3 spells CASSGWRTGTEAFF. The CDR3 nucleotides read TGTGCCAGCAGCGGGTGGCGGACGGGCACTGAAGCTTTCTTT.